Below are 21 T cell receptor beta chains sequenced from a single sample in a study of shared clonotypes between healthy human individuals. Assay used: immunoSEQ multiplex PCR; TCRdb lists only in-frame clones, some missing. The table includes roughly 2.5 million clones, more than 80% detected once. Sample: naive CD4+ T cells sorted from blood. Subset indicated: CD45RA+ positively selected. The receptors were sampled from a man between 18 and 35 years old in good health.

This chain links TRBV19 with TRBJ2-1; D is ambiguous. This CDR3 is 11 amino acids long. Trimming stripped 11 bases from V and 8 bases from J, with 13 bases between. CDR1 is LNHDA and CDR2 is SQIVND in the germline V gene (reference sequence). CDR3 amino acids: CARIRRHEQFF. In DNA form, the CDR3 reads TGTGCCCGCATCCGGCGCCATGAGCAGTTCTTC.

The CDR3 bases are TGTGCCAGCAATTCTATGGGCGGGAAAACTGAAGCTTTCTTT. Its translation: CASNSMGGKTEAFF. The chain links TRBV6-6 to TRBJ1-1, with D unresolved. CDR3 length equals 14 residues. The V end lost 7 bases, the J end lost 5 bases, and 17 bases lay between the germline ends. From germline, CDR1 is MNHNY and CDR2 SVGAGI (reference sequence).

The chain combines TRBV28 with TRBJ2-5; 8 nucleotides agree with TRBD1. With 6 bases clipped from V and 4 bases from J, the junction kept 13 bases outside the gene matches. The V gene's germline CDR1 is MDHEN and CDR2 SYDVKM. The CDR3 is 16 residues long. CDR3 protein: CASSSGGYLLGETQYF. DNA for the CDR3: TGTGCCAGCAGCTCAGGGGGCTATCTCCTGGGAGAGACCCAGTACTTC.

The count of this clone is one. The chain is built from TRBV5-6 and TRBJ2-7, with 10 bases lining up with TRBD2. From germline, CDR1 is SGHDT and CDR2 YYEEEE. The CDR3 is 17 amino acids. The ends lost 4 bases at V and 0 bases at J; junction bases unmatched: 10. The CDR3 protein is CASSPVLAGGRSYEQYF. CDR3 nucleotide sequence: TGTGCCAGCAGCCCTGTTTTAGCGGGGGGACGCTCCTACGAGCAGTACTTC.

The V gene is TRBV5-1, the J gene TRBJ2-7; tentatively, D is TRBD1 (6 bases). V was trimmed by 0 bases and J by 7 bases, leaving 14 bases between them. This CDR3 spans 14 amino acids. CDR1 and CDR2 (germline): SGHRS, YFSETQ. The CDR3: CASSLAGQLGEQYF. CDR3 sequence (DNA): TGCGCCAGCAGCTTGGCGGGACAACTTGGGGAGCAGTACTTC.

The chain joins TRBV6-1 to TRBJ1-1; TRBD1 is a possible D gene (6 bases). V was pared by 5 bases and J by 4 bases, with 14 bases between. Germline CDR1 is MNHNS and CDR2 is SASEGT. The CDR3 is 14 residues long. The chain's CDR3 is CASSREGGSTEAFF. For the CDR3, the DNA is TGTGCCAGCAGTAGGGAAGGGGGAAGCACTGAAGCTTTCTTT.

The chain carries TRBV7-9 and TRBJ2-2; 8 bases line up with TRBD1. J was trimmed by 6 bases and V by 4 bases; bases with no gene match: 4. This CDR3 is built from 14 residues. The germline V gene encodes CDR1 SEHNR and CDR2 FQNEAQ (reference sequence). In DNA, the CDR3 is TGTGCCAGCAGCTCGGGACAGGTTCCCGGGGAGCTGTTTTTT. This sequence encodes CASSSGQVPGELFF.

The chain is built from TRBV11-2 and TRBJ2-2, with a tentative D call TRBD1 (7 bases). CDR1 and CDR2 (germline): SGHAT, FQNNGV. The CDR3 has 14 amino acids. V lost 5 bases to trimming and J lost 4 bases, with 11 bases between them. The CDR3 here is CASSPQGGTGELFF. The CDR3 DNA is TGTGCCAGCAGCCCGCAGGGGGGCACCGGGGAGCTGTTTTTT.

The chain recombines TRBV7-9 with TRBJ1-6; D unresolved. Germline CDR1 is SEHNR and CDR2 is FQNEAQ (reference sequence). This CDR3 contains 14 residues. The V and J ends lost 2 bases and 7 bases respectively, with 9 bases between them. The CDR3 spells CASSLTYGNSPLHF. The CDR3 nucleotides read TGTGCCAGCAGCTTAACCTACGGAAATTCACCCCTCCACTTT.

V and J are TRBV7-9 and TRBJ1-4, with D possibly matching TRBD1 (6 bases). V lost 5 bases and J 10 bases, leaving 29 bases between the germline ends. The V gene's germline CDR1 is SEHNR and CDR2 FQNEAQ (reference sequence). This CDR3 region has 18 residues. The CDR3 DNA reads as TGTGCCAGCAGCGGTAGTGCTACGGGGGGCCTTTCCCCCCCAAAACTGTTTTTT. Amino acids: CASSGSATGGLSPPKLFF.

The chain carries TRBV27 and TRBJ2-3, with 7 bases aligning to TRBD1. This CDR3 has 16 amino acids. CDR1 MNHEY and CDR2 SMNVEV come from the germline V gene (reference sequence). V gave up 5 bases and J gave up 1 base; unmatched junction bases: 9. Written as DNA, the CDR3 is TGTGCCAGCAGTCGCCTGACAGGACAGGGCACAGATACGCAGTATTTT. Its translation: CASSRLTGQGTDTQYF.

The chain joins TRBV4-1 to TRBJ1-2; D is unclear. Germline values: CDR1 MGHRA, CDR2 YSYEKL. The germline V and J ends were trimmed by 4 bases and 0 bases, with 18 bases remaining between them. The CDR3 runs 17 residues. Here the CDR3 DNA reads TGCGCCAGCAGCCCCAATTGGACCTATGGGCCTAACTATGGCTACACCTTC. Protein: CASSPNWTYGPNYGYTF.

Here the CDR3 reads CNASFNYEQYF. The CDR3 DNA reads TGCAATGCCTCCTTTAACTACGAGCAGTACTTC. The gene calls are TRBV20-1 and TRBJ2-7; D is ambiguous. CDR3 length: 11 residues. CDR1 is DFQATT and CDR2 is SNEGSKA in the germline V gene (reference sequence).

The V and J genes are TRBV7-9 and TRBJ1-2; 9 nucleotides align to TRBD1. The CDR3 is made up of 14 amino acids. With V trimmed by 5 bases and J by 7 bases, 8 bases remained unmatched. Germline V gene lookup returns CDR1 SEHNR and CDR2 FQNEAQ (reference sequence). The CDR3 loop reads CASSLGTGNSGYTF. In nucleotides, the CDR3 is TGTGCCAGCAGCCTAGGGACAGGGAATTCTGGCTACACCTTC.

The chain recombines TRBV5-1 with TRBJ2-7; D unresolved. Trimming removed 0 bases at V and 4 bases at J, with 8 bases between. CDR1 is SGHRS and CDR2 is YFSETQ in the germline V gene. The CDR3 loop spans 13 amino acids. The CDR3 region has the DNA TGCGCCAGCAGCTTGGCCGGAATGTACGAGCAGTACTTC. It is translated as CASSLAGMYEQYF. Together with reference TRBV5-1 and TRBJ2-7, the CDR3 gives the full variable domain: KAGVTQTPRYLIKTRGQQVTLSCSPISGHRSVSWYQQTPGQGLQFLFEYFSETQRNKGNFPGRFSGRQFSNSRSEMNVSTLELGDSALYLCASSLAGMYEQYFGPGTRLTVT.

This chain uses TRBV7-9 with TRBJ2-3, with D hard to call. CDR3 length equals 15 residues. Germline V gene sequence: CDR1 SEHNR, CDR2 FQNEAQ (reference sequence). V was clipped by 1 base and J by 2 bases, with 10 bases between them. CDR3 residues: CASSLEGRFTDTQYF. CDR3 in DNA: TGTGCCAGCAGCTTAGAGGGCAGATTCACAGATACGCAGTATTTT. Complete variable domain (other parts from reference TRBV7-9 and TRBJ2-3): DTGVSQNPRHKITKRGQNVTFRCDPISEHNRLYWYRQTLGQGPEFLTYFQNEAQLEKSRLLSDRFSAERPKGSFSTLEIQRTEQGDSAMYLCASSLEGRFTDTQYFGPGTRLTVL.

V usage is TRBV10-3 and J usage is TRBJ2-2, with 11 bases matching TRBD1. Germline values: CDR1 ENHRY, CDR2 SYGVKD. This CDR3 comprises 16 residues. Trimming took 4 bases from V and 7 from J; bases not matched to a gene: 8. CDR3 in amino acids: CAISVLGQGVNGELFF. CDR3 nucleotides: TGTGCCATCAGTGTGTTGGGACAGGGGGTAAACGGGGAGCTGTTTTTT.

The chain combines TRBV7-9 with TRBJ2-5, with 8 bases fitting TRBD2. The junction had 6 bases not matched to a gene; V was cut back by 2 bases and J by 4 bases. The CDR3 has 15 residues. Germline V gene data show CDR1 as SEHNR and CDR2 as FQNEAQ (reference sequence). CDR3: CASSLTAGGGETQYF. CDR3 nucleotide sequence: TGTGCCAGCAGCTTAACCGCGGGGGGAGGAGAGACCCAGTACTTC.

J is TRBJ2-5 and V is TRBV6-7; tentatively, D is TRBD2 (6 bases). TRBV6-7 is an open reading frame, and its role is uncertain. V was clipped by 8 bases and J by 5 bases, with 18 bases between them. The CDR3 loop spans 14 amino acids. CDR3: CASGGLIPPETQYF. The CDR3 DNA reads as TGTGCCAGCGGAGGGCTCATCCCCCCGGAGACCCAGTACTTC.

The chain combines TRBV4-1 with TRBJ1-5, with D unclear. Germline CDR1 is MGHRA and CDR2 is YSYEKL. This CDR3 spans 15 amino acids. Trimming took off 4 bases at V and 3 bases at J, with 13 bases between the two ends. The CDR3 DNA is TGCGCCAGCAGCCGATTGGACGGTATCAATCAGCCCCAGCATTTT. Protein product: CASSRLDGINQPQHF.

The genes are TRBV6-5 and TRBJ2-7, with TRBD1 matching over 11 bases. The CDR3 covers 15 residues. The trim removed 6 bases at V and 2 bases at J, leaving 6 bases unmatched. CDR1 is MNHEY and CDR2 is SVGAGI in the germline V gene. The CDR3 loop reads CASRAPGQGAYEQYF. CDR3 coding DNA: TGTGCCAGCAGGGCACCGGGACAGGGGGCCTACGAGCAGTACTTC.